This passage covers 6 T cell receptor beta chains from one sample sequenced in a study of blood T cell repertoires in COVID-19. Clones were sequenced by immunoSEQ multiplex PCR, and TCRdb holds only the in-frame ones, with some missing. This table holds tens of thousands of clones, under 85% found once. The sequenced sample consisted of peripheral blood. Receptor source: a woman older than 75 with acute or convalescent COVID-19.

The V gene is TRBV30, the J gene TRBJ2-7; D might be TRBD1 (6 bases). V lost 6 bases and J 2 bases, leaving 14 bases between the germline ends. Germline V CDR1 and CDR2: GTSNPN, SVGIG (reference sequence). This CDR3 has 13 residues. CDR3 sequence reads: CACPRGQTYEQYF. The CDR3, as DNA: TGTGCCTGCCCACGGGGACAAACCTACGAGCAGTACTTC.

The genes are TRBV29-1 and TRBJ2-5, with 11 positions matching TRBD2. CDR3 size: 15 residues. The trim removed 6 bases at V and 9 bases at J, leaving 15 bases unmatched. CDR1 and CDR2 (germline): SQVTM, ANQGSEA. The CDR3 coding sequence is TGCAGCGTCCGCCCACTAGCGGGAGATGGATGGGCCCAGTACTTC. Translated: CSVRPLAGDGWAQYF. Supplemented by reference TRBV29-1 and TRBJ2-5, the full variable domain reads SAVISQKPSRDICQRGTSLTIQCQVDSQVTMMFWYRQQPGQSLTLIATANQGSEATYESGFVIDKFPISRPNLTFSTLTVSNMSPEDSSIYLCSVRPLAGDGWAQYFGPGTRLLVL.

The V call is TRBV6-4, the J call TRBJ2-1; possible D gene TRBD2, 5 bases. CDR1 is MRHNA and CDR2 is SNTAGT in the germline V gene. V was cut by 6 bases and J by 7 bases, with 19 bases left in between. The CDR3 length is 15 residues. In DNA, the CDR3 is TGTGCCAGCAGCCGGTCTCCGGGATCTAAAAATGAGCAGTTCTTC. This encodes CASSRSPGSKNEQFF.

The genes are TRBV6-2 or TRBV6-3 and TRBJ2-3, with 9 bases matching TRBD1. The CDR3 loop spans 18 amino acids. V trimming: 6 bases; J trimming: 0 bases; junction bases outside the gene matches: 13. Germline values: CDR1 MNHEY, CDR2 SVGEGT. Here the CDR3 DNA reads TGTGCCAGCAGCGACAGGGGGAGGGCGGCCCCTAGCACAGATACGCAGTATTTT. It is translated as CASSDRGRAAPSTDTQYF.

This sequence joins TRBV6-5 and TRBJ2-7; D might be TRBD1 (5 bases). The CDR3 is 13 amino acids. Trimming cost V 5 bases and J 1 base, with 9 bases left between them. Germline CDR1 is MNHEY and CDR2 is SVGAGI. CDR3 amino acids: CASSTDISYEQYF. Here the CDR3 DNA reads TGTGCCAGCAGTACGGACATTTCCTACGAGCAGTACTTC.

The CDR3 bases are TGTGCCAGCTCACCCAAGAACACCGGGGAGCTGTTTTTT. Translated, it gives CASSPKNTGELFF. The chain carries TRBV18 and TRBJ2-2; unclear D gene. V shed 3 bases and J shed 1 base, with 3 bases lying between them. This CDR3 spans 13 amino acids. CDR1 is KGHSH, CDR2 LQKENI, per germline. The variable domain in full, with the rest retrieved from reference TRBV18 and TRBJ2-2, is NAGVMQNPRHLVRRRGQEARLRCSPMKGHSHVYWYRQLPEEGLKFMVYLQKENIIDESGMPKERFSAEFPKEGPSILRIQQVVRGDSAAYFCASSPKNTGELFFGEGSRLTVL.